Given below is one TCR beta chain in context. This record comes from a study of T cells in Graves' hyperthyroidism and ophthalmopathy. The TCR beta CDR3 regions underwent amplification using RNA transcripts as the source. Initially, a first-round RT-PCR of the TCR CDR3 employed the HTBI primer set. A single record per CDR3 protein comes from TCRdb applying MiXCR to the multiplex PCR reads. The data contain hundreds of thousands of distinct CDR3 sequences, approximately 15% of them seen just once; the ten biggest clones take up around 23%. The germline V gene encodes CDR1 SGHTA and CDR2 FQGTGA. V was clipped by 1 base and J by 1 base, with 14 bases between them. CDR3 length: 17 amino acids.

This chain links TRBV7-3 with TRBJ1-5; D gene uncertain. Sequencing was performed on blood. This sequence originates from a woman aged 30 to 39 with Graves' hyperthyroidism. The CDR3: CASSLREEGRSNQPQHF. CDR3 nucleotides: TGTGCCAGCAGCTTAAGGGAAGAGGGAAGGAGCAATCAGCCCCAGCATTTT.